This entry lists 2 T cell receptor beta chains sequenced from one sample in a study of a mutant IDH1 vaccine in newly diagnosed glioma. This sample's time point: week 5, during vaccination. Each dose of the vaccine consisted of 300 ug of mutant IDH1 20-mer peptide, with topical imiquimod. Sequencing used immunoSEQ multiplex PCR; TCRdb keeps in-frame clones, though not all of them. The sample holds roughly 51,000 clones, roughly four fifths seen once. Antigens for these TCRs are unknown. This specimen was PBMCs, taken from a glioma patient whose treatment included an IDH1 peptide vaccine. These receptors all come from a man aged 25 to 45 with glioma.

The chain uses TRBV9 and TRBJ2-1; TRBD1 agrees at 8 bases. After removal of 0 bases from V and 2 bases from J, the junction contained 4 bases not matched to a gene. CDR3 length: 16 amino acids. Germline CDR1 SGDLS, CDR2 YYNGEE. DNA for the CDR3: TGTGCCAGCAGCGTAGATCCAGGGGGCGCCTACAATGAGCAGTTCTTC. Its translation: CASSVDPGGAYNEQFF.

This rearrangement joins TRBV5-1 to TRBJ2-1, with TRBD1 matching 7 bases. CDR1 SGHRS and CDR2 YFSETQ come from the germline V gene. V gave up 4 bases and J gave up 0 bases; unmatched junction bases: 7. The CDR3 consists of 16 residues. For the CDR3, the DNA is TGCGCCAGCAGCCTCCGGACAGGTAGCTCCTACAATGAGCAGTTCTTC. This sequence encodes CASSLRTGSSYNEQFF. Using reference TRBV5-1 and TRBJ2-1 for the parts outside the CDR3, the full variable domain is KAGVTQTPRYLIKTRGQQVTLSCSPISGHRSVSWYQQTPGQGLQFLFEYFSETQRNKGNFPGRFSGRQFSNSRSEMNVSTLELGDSALYLCASSLRTGSSYNEQFFGPGTRLTVL.